The 29 T cell receptor beta chains reported below all come from one sample, sequenced in a study of shared clonotypes between healthy human individuals. Repertoires were generated with immunoSEQ multiplex PCR, while TCRdb's copy carries only in-frame clones and drops some. The sample includes 2 million to 2.5 million clones, approximately 95% of them seen just once. The sequenced sample consisted of naive CD4+ T cells sorted from blood. Subset: CD45RA+ positively selected. All receptors come from a man between 18 and 29 years old in good health.

The chain uses TRBV6-5 and TRBJ2-7; TRBD2 is a possible D gene (6 bases). CDR3 length equals 16 residues. Trimming took 0 bases from V and 2 from J, leaving 14 bases between them. In germline, CDR1 is MNHEY, CDR2 SVGAGI. DNA of the CDR3: TGTGCCAGCAGTTACTCGGAGAAGGGACTCGCCTACGAGCAGTACTTC. Its translation: CASSYSEKGLAYEQYF.

About this clone itself: Other nucleotide sequences in the sample specify the same CDR3. The rearrangement links TRBV28 to TRBJ1-3, with a possible D match to TRBD1 (5 bases). Germline V gene data show CDR1 as MDHEN and CDR2 as SYDVKM. The germline V and J ends were trimmed by 2 bases and 0 bases, with 8 bases remaining between them. This CDR3 comprises 15 residues. This chain's CDR3 is CASSLGGSSGNTIYF. DNA for the CDR3: TGTGCCAGCAGTTTAGGGGGGAGCTCTGGAAACACCATATATTTT.

This sequence joins TRBV5-1 and TRBJ1-1; TRBD1 agrees at 7 bases. Germline lookup yields CDR1 SGHRS and CDR2 YFSETQ. This CDR3 has 15 amino acids. V was clipped by 0 bases and J by 6 bases; unmatched bases: 8. CDR3 sequence (DNA): TGCGCCAGCAGCTTGGAGCAAGGGGGCTCTTCTGAAGCTTTCTTT. This encodes CASSLEQGGSSEAFF.

The J gene is TRBJ2-7, the V gene TRBV4-3; D call uncertain. Germline values: CDR1 LGHNA, CDR2 YSLEER. The V end was cut by 0 bases, the J end by 2 bases, with 11 bases between. The CDR3 extends over 15 amino acids. CDR3 loop: CASSQDGVGPYEQYF. In DNA, the CDR3 is TGCGCCAGCAGCCAAGATGGGGTAGGTCCCTACGAGCAGTACTTC.

With regard to this clone: Other DNA sequences of this sample code for an identical CDR3. The chain employs TRBV4-3 and TRBJ1-5; D is perhaps TRBD1 (5 bases). The CDR3 spans 15 residues. Germline loops: CDR1 LGHNA, CDR2 YSLEER. With 1 base removed from V and 2 bases from J, the gap between germline ends came to 9 bases. The CDR3 bases are TGCGCCAGCAGCCAAGGGGCCAGGGGCAATCAGCCCCAGCATTTT. It is translated as CASSQGARGNQPQHF.

The chain has TRBV11-2 and TRBJ1-2; TRBD1 agrees at 7 bases. The CDR3 is 13 residues long. Germline assignment: CDR1 SGHAT and CDR2 FQNNGV. J was trimmed by 4 bases and V by 5 bases; bases with no gene match: 4. CDR3 sequence reads: CASSRRDSYGYTF. Written as DNA, the CDR3 is TGTGCCAGCAGCCGCCGGGACAGCTATGGCTACACCTTC.

This sequence joins TRBV7-9 and TRBJ2-2, with a tentative D call TRBD2 (5 bases). The germline CDR1 and CDR2 sequences are SEHNR and FQNEAQ (reference sequence). The V end lost 5 bases, the J end lost 0 bases, and 19 bases lay between the germline ends. The CDR3 has 18 amino acids. CDR3 coding DNA: TGTGCCAGCAGCCGCCCCGGGTGGGAGTCGTCGAACACCGGGGAGCTGTTTTTT. Translated: CASSRPGWESSNTGELFF.

The chain links TRBV2 to TRBJ2-3; D possibly matches TRBD1 or TRBD2 (5 bases each). This CDR3 has 16 amino acids. CDR1 and CDR2 from the germline V gene are SNHLY and FYNNEI. V lost 3 bases and J 4 bases, leaving 17 bases between the germline ends. Here the CDR3 reads CASSEGPWAQADTQYF. The CDR3, as DNA: TGTGCCAGCAGTGAGGGACCTTGGGCACAAGCAGATACGCAGTATTTT.

This chain connects TRBV30 to TRBJ2-3; TRBD2 matches at 11 bases. The V gene end was trimmed by 6 bases and the J gene end by 5 bases; junction bases not matched to a gene: 4. CDR1 and CDR2 from the germline V gene are GTSNPN and SVGIG (reference sequence). This CDR3 has 13 amino acids. The CDR3 spells CACTSGSRDTQYF. Written as DNA, the CDR3 is TGTGCCTGTACTAGCGGGAGTCGAGATACGCAGTATTTT.

V and J are TRBV4-1 and TRBJ2-1; no definite D call. This CDR3 is built from 16 residues. Per germline, CDR1 MGHRA and CDR2 YSYEKL. V was clipped by 4 bases and J by 9 bases, with 22 bases between them. CDR3 sequence (DNA): TGCGCCAGCAGCCGAACAGACCCCCCCCGCGCTGGTGAGCAGTTCTTC. Its translation is CASSRTDPPRAGEQFF.

Of note for this clone: The same CDR3 is also encoded by other DNA sequences in this sample. V is TRBV6-6 and J is TRBJ1-2; possibly TRBD1 for D (6 bases). CDR3 size: 16 residues. V lost 0 bases and J 4 bases, leaving 15 bases between the germline ends. Germline V CDR1 and CDR2: MNHNY, SVGAGI (reference sequence). CDR3 DNA sequence: TGTGCCAGCAGTTACTCGAGGGACATGCTCCCCTATGGCTACACCTTC. Translated, it gives CASSYSRDMLPYGYTF.

This clone has more than one count but fewer than ten. Other DNA sequences from this sample encode an identical CDR3 as well. This sequence joins TRBV7-2 and TRBJ1-6, with D perhaps TRBD1 (5 bases). The CDR3 length is 13 residues. Trimming cost V 5 bases and J 7 bases, with 9 bases left between them. Germline CDR1 reads SGHTA; CDR2 reads FQGNSA. The CDR3 nucleotides read TGTGCCAGCAGCCCGGGACCGAATTCACCCCTCCACTTT. Protein sequence: CASSPGPNSPLHF.

The chain carries TRBV11-2 and TRBJ1-4, with 8 bases that match TRBD1. With 5 bases clipped from V and 7 bases from J, the junction kept 6 bases outside the gene matches. There are 14 residues in the CDR3. The germline V gene encodes CDR1 SGHAT and CDR2 FQNNGV. This CDR3 reads CASSRQGPPEKLFF. In DNA form, the CDR3 reads TGTGCCAGCAGCAGACAGGGGCCCCCTGAAAAACTGTTTTTT.

Concerning this clone itself: This specimen includes other DNA sequences encoding the same CDR3. The chain has TRBV2 and TRBJ1-2; D possibly corresponds to TRBD1 (5 bases). The CDR3 has 11 amino acids. CDR1 is SNHLY, CDR2 FYNNEI, per germline. V shed 4 bases and J shed 8 bases, with 8 bases lying between them. CDR3 bases: TGTGCCAGCAGTGTTAGGGACGGCTACACCTTC. Its protein is CASSVRDGYTF.

This rearrangement joins TRBV6-5 to TRBJ1-3; D is uncertain. V was pared by 7 bases and J by 3 bases, with 7 bases between. Germline V lookup: CDR1 MNHEY, CDR2 SVGAGI. This CDR3 spans 12 amino acids. CDR3 amino acids: CASTLVGNTIYF. The CDR3 coding sequence is TGTGCCAGCACCCTAGTTGGAAACACCATATATTTT.

This clone has only one observation. Other DNA sequences in this specimen translate into the identical CDR3. The chain carries TRBV5-1 and TRBJ2-7, with D hard to call. CDR1 is SGHRS and CDR2 is YFSETQ in the germline V gene. Trimming shortened V by 0 bases and J by 4 bases, and 8 bases separated the two germline ends. There are 13 residues in the CDR3. The CDR3 is CASSLEFGYEQYF. For the CDR3, the DNA is TGCGCCAGCAGCTTGGAATTTGGATACGAGCAGTACTTC.

The V call is TRBV6-4, the J call TRBJ1-4, with D uncertain. The V end was cut by 0 bases, the J end by 5 bases, with 10 bases between. CDR1 is MRHNA, CDR2 SNTAGT, per germline. This CDR3 spans 15 amino acids. The CDR3 DNA sequence: TGTGCCAGCAGTGACTCAGGACGTACAAATGAAAAACTGTTTTTT. Translated: CASSDSGRTNEKLFF.

For this clone: The same CDR3 can be traced to other DNA sequences in this sample. V and J are TRBV5-1 and TRBJ1-6; D might be TRBD1 (6 bases). The V and J ends lost 2 bases and 10 bases respectively, with 13 bases between them. The germline CDR1 and CDR2 sequences are SGHRS and YFSETQ. There are 14 residues in the CDR3. This chain's CDR3 is CASSFGQINSPLHF. For the CDR3, the DNA is TGCGCCAGCAGCTTTGGACAGATCAACTCACCCCTCCACTTT.

This clone has just one count. This chain links TRBV2 with TRBJ1-1; D may be TRBD1 (5 bases). V shed 6 bases and J shed 7 bases, with 9 bases lying between them. Germline CDR1 and CDR2: SNHLY and FYNNEI. CDR3 size: 11 residues. Here the CDR3 reads CASRGRNEAFF. For the CDR3, the DNA is TGTGCCAGCAGGGGGCGAAATGAAGCTTTCTTT. The variable domain in full, with the rest retrieved from reference TRBV2 and TRBJ1-1, is EPEVTQTPSHQVTQMGQEVILRCVPISNHLYFYWYRQILGQKVEFLVSFYNNEISEKSEIFDDQFSVERPDGSNFTLKIRSTKLEDSAMYFCASRGRNEAFFGQGTRLTVV.

The chain employs TRBV10-3 and TRBJ2-7; D is perhaps TRBD2 (6 bases). CDR3 length: 16 amino acids. The germline gives CDR1 ENHRY, CDR2 SYGVKD. V lost 2 bases and J lost 0, with 14 bases in between. The CDR3 DNA is TGTGCCATCAGTGAGCTTAGCGGAGACTTCTCCTACGAGCAGTACTTC. This encodes CAISELSGDFSYEQYF.

As to this clone: At one boundary the junction diverges from the germline segment, which might be a read error. The chain is built from TRBV7-2 and TRBJ2-7; 8 bases are a match to TRBD2. Germline values: CDR1 SGHTA, CDR2 FQGNSA. The CDR3 consists of 16 residues. The DNA for the CDR3 is TGTGCCAGCAGCGTAGCCTTGACTAGCGCTTCCTACGAGCAGTACTTC. Translation gives CASSVALTSASYEQYF. Full variable domain (remainder filled in from reference TRBV7-2 and TRBJ2-7): GAGVSQSPSNKVTEKGKDVELRCDPISGHTALYWYRQSLGQGLEFLIYFQGNSAPDKSGLPSDRFSAERTGGSVSTLTIQRTQQEDSAVYLCASSVALTSASYEQYFGPGTRLTVT.

This rearrangement joins TRBV5-4 to TRBJ1-2; no firm D call. The CDR3 sequence is 16 residues long. Between the trimmed V and J ends, which lost 4 bases and 1 base, there was a span of 17 bases. Per germline, CDR1 SGHNT and CDR2 YYREEE (reference sequence). The CDR3 DNA sequence: TGTGCCAGCAGCGGTGGTTTTGGGGTAGTTAACTATGGCTACACCTTC. As protein: CASSGGFGVVNYGYTF.

The CDR3: CAWRDRPSGNTIYF. DNA of the CDR3: TGTGCCTGGAGAGACAGGCCCTCTGGAAACACCATATATTTT. The chain recombines TRBV30 with TRBJ1-3; a weak D match, TRBD1 (6 bases). Germline CDR1 GTSNPN, CDR2 SVGIG (reference sequence). There are 14 residues in the CDR3. Trimming cost V 3 bases and J 0 bases, with 9 bases left between them.

V is TRBV18 and J is TRBJ2-3; D not resolved. The V gene's germline CDR1 is KGHSH and CDR2 LQKENI. V gave up 4 bases and J gave up 4 bases, with 9 bases separating them. This CDR3 has 13 residues. The CDR3 DNA sequence: TGTGCCAGCTCACGGAGAGAGGCAGATACGCAGTATTTT. It codes for CASSRREADTQYF.

The chain recombines TRBV27 with TRBJ1-5, with D hard to call. V was pared by 5 bases and J by 1 base, with 9 bases between. The CDR3 extends over 14 amino acids. Germline V lookup: CDR1 MNHEY, CDR2 SMNVEV (reference sequence). The DNA of the CDR3 is TGTGCCAGCAGTCCACGGGAGAGCAATCAGCCCCAGCATTTT. This sequence encodes CASSPRESNQPQHF.

The rearrangement links TRBV7-2 to TRBJ2-2; possibly TRBD2 for D (6 bases). The V end lost 1 base, the J end lost 5 bases, and 17 bases lay between the germline ends. Germline CDR1 reads SGHTA; CDR2 reads FQGNSA. The CDR3 extends over 17 amino acids. The CDR3 nucleotides read TGTGCCAGCAGCTTAGACCTGACTAGGGGCGGGACCGGGGAGCTGTTTTTT. Translating gives CASSLDLTRGGTGELFF.

The chain carries TRBV30 and TRBJ1-5, with 7 bases matching TRBD1. V gave up 3 bases and J gave up 4 bases; unmatched junction bases: 12. Germline V lookup: CDR1 GTSNPN, CDR2 SVGIG (reference sequence). The CDR3 runs to 16 residues. DNA for the CDR3: TGTGCCTGGAGCCTAACCGGGACAGCCTCAAATCAGCCCCAGCATTTT. Amino acid sequence: CAWSLTGTASNQPQHF.

The genes are TRBV6-1 and TRBJ1-4; the D gene is possibly TRBD1 (5 bases). Trimming took 6 bases from V and 7 from J, leaving 15 bases between them. The CDR3 totals 14 residues. CDR1 and CDR2 from the germline V gene are MNHNS and SASEGT. The CDR3 here is CASREGPVGEKLFF. CDR3 bases: TGTGCCAGCAGGGAGGGGCCTGTGGGTGAAAAACTGTTTTTT.

This sequence joins TRBV11-2 and TRBJ2-3; D remains unclear. Germline values: CDR1 SGHAT, CDR2 FQNNGV. The CDR3 has 15 residues. Trimming shortened V by 1 base and J by 2 bases, and 10 bases separated the two germline ends. The CDR3 sequence is CASSLGLLLTDTQYF. In nucleotides, the CDR3 is TGTGCCAGCAGCTTAGGGCTACTTCTCACAGATACGCAGTATTTT.